This entry describes one TCR beta chain. Measured with immunoSEQ multiplex PCR; TCRdb has only the in-frame clones, and not every one. Counted here are about 170,000 clones, 70% to 80% occurring once; the ten biggest clones make up over 15%. Looked up from germline, CDR1 is KGHDR and CDR2 is SFDVKD. V was trimmed by 3 bases and J by 9 bases, leaving 17 bases between them. The CDR3 covers 14 residues. Participants were aged roughly 18 to 90 years, lived in 24 US areas, and enrolled virtually. The sample belongs to a study of blood T cell repertoires in COVID-19. Across the whole study: Resolution of symptoms, clearance, or two negative PCRs was present in recovered Cohort 3 donors.

This receptor was obtained from a woman between 65 and 79 years old in a cohort exposed to, infected with or recovered from COVID-19 (not recorded which). This sequence joins TRBV24-1 and TRBJ2-7; tentative D call: TRBD2 (6 bases). Sequencing was done on a sample of PBMCs or T cells enriched from blood (not recorded which). The CDR3 DNA sequence: TGTGCCACCAGTGATAGCGGGCCGCGGGAAGGGCAGTACTTC. Protein: CATSDSGPREGQYF.